This T cell receptor (beta chain) originates from a study of graft-versus-host responses after intestinal transplantation. Here immunoSEQ multiplex PCR was the method, and the copy in TCRdb shows in-frame clones only, minus some. The table has 100,000 or so clones, 90% to 95% seen once. This clone was detected only a few times. Its antigen remains unidentified. Sequencing was performed on unstimulated CD4+ T cells sorted from spleen or lymph node cells, taken before transplant. This sequence was found in a human donor who was the organ donor for an intestinal transplant.

CDR3 amino acids: CASSQEGRFAGNTIYF. CDR3 DNA sequence: TGTGCCAGCAGCCAAGAAGGGAGATTCGCTGGAAACACCATATATTTT. This chain connects TRBV14 to TRBJ1-3; D gene ambiguous. V gave up 0 bases and J gave up 2 bases, with 11 bases separating them. The CDR3 runs to 16 residues. Germline values: CDR1 SGHDN, CDR2 FVKESK.